This TCR beta chain was obtained from a study of blood T cell repertoires in COVID-19. In the study overall: PBMCs, B-cell-depleted T cells, or T cells were the source of the cDNA or gDNA that made up the material.

Per the study methods: Scientists estimated how many nucleated cells there were by amplifying reference gene primers. This table comes from immunoSEQ multiplex PCR, and its TCRdb copy is limited to in-frame clones, with some not included. That table supplies the V and J calls and clone size; D and trimming were determined from the DNA. Of 150,000 to 200,000 clones detected, around 79% appear once; the ten largest clones hold 26%. The V segment lost 3 bases and the J segment 3 bases; nucleotides outside the gene matches: 11. There are 16 residues in the CDR3. Per the germline V gene, CDR1 is LNHDA and CDR2 is SQIVND (reference sequence).

Sequencing was carried out using peripheral blood. This sequence was found in a woman between 65 and 79 years old with acute or convalescent COVID-19. The V and J genes are TRBV19 and TRBJ2-7; 7 bases are a match to TRBD1. This chain's CDR3 is CASSMSSDRVDYEQYF. In nucleotides, the CDR3 is TGTGCCAGTAGTATGTCCTCTGACAGGGTGGACTACGAGCAGTACTTC.